The next 10 T cell receptor beta chains were all read from a single sample in a study of blood T cell repertoires in COVID-19. Assay: immunoSEQ multiplex PCR; the TCRdb copy retains only in-frame clones and omits some. The profile shows approximately 210,000 clones, about 80% of them singletons. Material for sequencing was peripheral blood. These receptors came from a woman between 35 and 50 years old with active or convalescent COVID-19.

The V call is TRBV4-2, the J call TRBJ2-5; 11 bases align to TRBD2. The CDR3 is 16 residues long. The ends lost 6 bases at V and 5 bases at J; junction bases unmatched: 11. CDR1 and CDR2 from the germline V gene are LGHNA and YNFKEQ. CDR3 sequence reads: CASRHTLAGVEETQYF. CDR3 sequence (DNA): TGTGCCAGCAGACACACACTAGCGGGAGTAGAGGAGACCCAGTACTTC.

V usage is TRBV4-1 and J usage is TRBJ2-7; D unclear. Germline loops: CDR1 MGHRA, CDR2 YSYEKL. The CDR3 has 13 residues. V dropped 2 bases and J dropped 1 base, with 6 bases sitting between them. CDR3 sequence (DNA): TGCGCCAGCAGCCAACAAGCTTCCTACGAGCAGTACTTC. Encoded protein: CASSQQASYEQYF.

This chain uses TRBV6-5 with TRBJ2-1; no clear D. V was shortened by 2 bases and J by 4 bases, with 6 bases between the two germline ends. The CDR3 has 13 amino acids. The germline V gene has CDR1 MNHEY and CDR2 SVGAGI. In DNA, the CDR3 is TGTGCCAGCAGTTACGATCTATACAATGAGCAGTTCTTC. Translating it yields CASSYDLYNEQFF.

The chain combines TRBV21-1 with TRBJ1-3; TRBD1 reflects the table's D call only, with no check against the DNA. TRBV21-1 is a known pseudogene. The CDR3 runs to 15 residues. CDR3 sequence: CASRRQGRSGNTIYF. CDR3 coding DNA: TGTGCCAGCAGGCGACAGGGTCGCTCTGGAAACACCATATATTTT.

J is TRBJ1-2 and V is TRBV12-3 or TRBV12-4; D is ambiguous. There are 12 residues in the CDR3. V lost 6 bases, J lost 0 bases, and 5 bases lay in between. The DNA for the CDR3 is TGTGCCAGCAGAACAGCTAACTATGGCTACACCTTC. Translation gives CASRTANYGYTF.

The CDR3 loop is CASSSGGLNEQFF. The CDR3 nucleotides read TGTGCCAGCAGTTCGGGGGGTCTCAATGAGCAGTTCTTC. The J gene is TRBJ2-1, the V gene TRBV2; 7 positions agree with TRBD2. This CDR3 contains 13 residues. The ends lost 5 bases at V and 6 bases at J; junction bases unmatched: 4. Germline V gives CDR1 SNHLY, CDR2 FYNNEI.

This clone was seen a single time. V and J are TRBV11-2 and TRBJ1-2; D gene ambiguous. In germline, CDR1 is SGHAT, CDR2 FQNNGV. The CDR3 runs to 12 residues. The V end was cut by 5 bases, the J end by 6 bases, with 10 bases between. The CDR3 sequence: CASSLSFDGYTF. Written as DNA, the CDR3 is TGTGCCAGCAGCCTCAGTTTCGATGGCTACACCTTC.

The chain uses TRBV15 and TRBJ1-3; D not resolved. V was trimmed by 3 bases and J by 0 bases, leaving 15 bases between them. The CDR3 covers 17 residues. Germline CDR1 reads LNHNV; CDR2 reads YYDKDF (reference sequence). The CDR3 spells CATSRRDYTSSGNTIYF. Written as DNA, the CDR3 is TGTGCCACCAGCAGGCGGGATTACACGAGCTCTGGAAACACCATATATTTT.

The chain links TRBV6-5 to TRBJ2-5; TRBD2 aligns across 7 bases. This CDR3 has 14 residues. Germline V CDR1 and CDR2: MNHEY, SVGAGI. V shed 4 bases and J 2 bases; nucleotides not matched to a gene: 4. CDR3: CASSFPGGQETQYF. CDR3 nucleotides: TGTGCCAGCAGTTTCCCCGGGGGGCAAGAGACCCAGTACTTC.

The rearrangement links TRBV25-1 to TRBJ1-6; TRBD1 might be the D (6 bases). CDR1 is MGHDK and CDR2 is SYGVNS in the germline V gene. CDR3 length: 13 amino acids. Trimming removed 5 bases from V and 6 bases from J, with 8 bases in between. CDR3 sequence reads: CASSWTANSPLHF. The CDR3 nucleotides read TGTGCCAGCAGTTGGACAGCTAATTCACCCCTCCACTTT.